These 32 T cell receptor beta chains originate from one sample sequenced in a study of T cell responses to AZD1222 COVID-19 vaccine. Produced via immunoSEQ multiplex PCR; TCRdb's table is partial and in-frame only. The sample consists of 110,000 or so clones, nearly 90% of them appearing once. The material was peripheral blood, obtained 28 days after the second AZD1222 dose. These receptors were taken from an adult who received the AZD1222 COVID-19 vaccine.

The rearrangement uses TRBV13 and TRBJ1-4; D is unclear. V lost 4 bases and J lost 5, with 5 bases in between. CDR1 is PRHDT, CDR2 FYEKMQ, per germline (reference sequence). The CDR3 spans 12 residues. The CDR3, as DNA: TGTGCCAGCAGCTCCCAGAATGAAAAACTGTTTTTT. This gives the protein CASSSQNEKLFF.

The chain recombines TRBV30 with TRBJ2-4; no firm D call. CDR1 GTSNPN and CDR2 SVGIG come from the germline V gene (reference sequence). This CDR3 contains 18 residues. V shed 0 bases and J shed 1 base, with 19 bases lying between them. The CDR3: CAWSVDRATHEAKNIQYF. Here the CDR3 DNA reads TGTGCCTGGAGTGTAGATAGGGCCACCCATGAGGCCAAAAACATTCAGTACTTC.

This chain uses TRBV5-5 with TRBJ2-2; 10 bases map to TRBD1. With 3 bases clipped from V and 7 bases from J, the junction kept 6 bases outside the gene matches. The CDR3 is 15 residues long. The germline V gene encodes CDR1 SGHKS and CDR2 YYEKEE (reference sequence). CDR3 amino acids: CASSSRQGASGELFF. The CDR3 region has the DNA TGTGCCAGCAGCTCCCGACAGGGGGCTAGCGGGGAGCTGTTTTTT.

The chain links TRBV24-1 to TRBJ1-1; D might be TRBD1 (6 bases). The ends were cut back, 5 bases at V and 1 base at J, with 13 bases in the middle. Looked up from germline, CDR1 is KGHDR and CDR2 is SFDVKD. The length of the CDR3 is 15 residues. CDR3 residues: CATSGGGTPNTEAFF. The CDR3 bases are TGTGCCACCAGTGGAGGCGGGACACCGAACACTGAAGCTTTCTTT.

This chain connects TRBV2 to TRBJ1-6, with 7 bases lining up with TRBD1. Germline V gene lookup returns CDR1 SNHLY and CDR2 FYNNEI. CDR3 length equals 14 residues. With 6 bases clipped from V and 9 bases from J, the junction kept 8 bases outside the gene matches. In DNA, the CDR3 is TGTGCCAGCAGAACTACAGGGGTCAGTTCACCCCTCCACTTT. Its translation: CASRTTGVSSPLHF.

The chain is built from TRBV28 and TRBJ2-7, with 11 bases aligning to TRBD2. J gave up 1 base and V 3 bases, and 17 bases lay outside the gene matches. The CDR3 has 20 amino acids. Germline values: CDR1 MDHEN, CDR2 SYDVKM. CDR3 in amino acids: CASSFHGTLGLAGVSYEQYF. The CDR3 DNA is TGTGCCAGCAGTTTTCACGGGACGTTAGGACTAGCGGGCGTGTCCTACGAGCAGTACTTC.

The chain employs TRBV12-3 or TRBV12-4 and TRBJ2-6, with D possibly matching TRBD2 (6 bases). The V gene lost 6 bases and the J gene lost 13 bases, with 10 bases spanning the gap. The CDR3 length is 11 residues. The CDR3 loop reads CASRASEVLTF. The DNA of the CDR3 is TGTGCCAGCAGAGCTAGCGAGGTCCTGACTTTC.

This chain connects TRBV5-8 to TRBJ1-5; D not resolved. The CDR3 length is 14 residues. V lost 3 bases, J lost 7 bases, and 14 bases lay in between. Germline V lookup: CDR1 SGHTS, CDR2 YDEGEE. CDR3 sequence: CASSSTGSWQPQHF. The CDR3 DNA follows: TGTGCCAGCAGCTCGACGGGGTCGTGGCAGCCCCAGCATTTT.

J is TRBJ2-1 and V is TRBV2; 7 nucleotides align to TRBD1. Germline V gives CDR1 SNHLY, CDR2 FYNNEI. The CDR3 loop spans 15 amino acids. V dropped 6 bases and J dropped 0; count of bases not matched to a gene: 5. The chain's CDR3 is CASSRQGSSYNEQFF. The CDR3 nucleotides read TGTGCCAGCAGCAGACAGGGAAGCTCCTACAATGAGCAGTTCTTC. The whole variable domain, filled in from reference TRBV2 and TRBJ2-1, reads EPEVTQTPSHQVTQMGQEVILRCVPISNHLYFYWYRQILGQKVEFLVSFYNNEISEKSEIFDDQFSVERPDGSNFTLKIRSTKLEDSAMYFCASSRQGSSYNEQFFGPGTRLTVL.

This chain connects TRBV5-1 to TRBJ2-2; no reliable D call. Germline-derived CDR1 and CDR2 are SGHRS and YFSETQ. CDR3 length: 15 residues. Between the trimmed V and J ends, which lost 1 base and 1 base, there was a span of 8 bases. The CDR3 loop reads CASSLFDVNTGELFF. In nucleotides, the CDR3 is TGCGCCAGCAGCTTGTTTGATGTGAACACCGGGGAGCTGTTTTTT. Filled out from reference TRBV5-1 and TRBJ2-2, the complete variable domain reads KAGVTQTPRYLIKTRGQQVTLSCSPISGHRSVSWYQQTPGQGLQFLFEYFSETQRNKGNFPGRFSGRQFSNSRSEMNVSTLELGDSALYLCASSLFDVNTGELFFGEGSRLTVL.

The chain couples TRBV27 to TRBJ2-3, with 9 bases identical to TRBD1. The CDR3 contains 18 residues. With V trimmed by 0 bases and J by 4 bases, 11 bases remained unmatched. Germline V gene data show CDR1 as MNHEY and CDR2 as SMNVEV (reference sequence). CDR3 DNA: TGTGCCAGCAGTTTATCCACAACCGGGACAGGGAGGGCAGATACGCAGTATTTT. This codes for CASSLSTTGTGRADTQYF.

The chain uses TRBV15 and TRBJ2-7, with D tentatively TRBD1 or TRBD2 (5 bases each). Germline assignment: CDR1 LNHNV and CDR2 YYDKDF (reference sequence). Trimming pared 4 bases from V and 3 bases from J, leaving 19 bases between. The CDR3 has 16 residues. The CDR3 is CATSTTGALPGYEQYF. The DNA for the CDR3 is TGTGCCACCAGCACCACCGGGGCCCTGCCAGGCTACGAGCAGTACTTC. Variable domain in full (rest from reference TRBV15 and TRBJ2-7): DAMVIQNPRYQVTQFGKPVTLSCSQTLNHNVMYWYQQKSSQAPKLLFHYYDKDFNNEADTPDNFQSRRPNTSFCFLDIRSPGLGDTAMYLCATSTTGALPGYEQYFGPGTRLTVT.

The J gene is TRBJ2-3, the V gene TRBV3-1 (or the pseudogene TRBV3-2); 10 bases are shared with TRBD2. Germline CDR1 reads LGHDT; CDR2 reads YNNKEL (reference sequence). Germline trimming cut 4 bases from V and 6 bases from J; bases unmatched to any gene: 10. The CDR3 runs to 16 residues. CDR3 bases: TGTGCCAGCAGCCCCCTTTTAGCGGGAGGCCCGGATACGCAGTATTTT. This sequence encodes CASSPLLAGGPDTQYF.

CDR3 loop: CASSPRTANTGELFF. CDR3 sequence (DNA): TGTGCCAGCAGCCCGCGGACGGCGAACACCGGGGAGCTGTTTTTT. The chain recombines TRBV11-2 with TRBJ2-2; D uncertain. Trimming cost V 5 bases and J 0 bases, with 10 bases left between them. This CDR3 spans 15 amino acids. CDR1 is SGHAT and CDR2 is FQNNGV in the germline V gene.

The chain is built from TRBV24-1 and TRBJ2-5, with a tentative D call TRBD2 (6 bases). This CDR3 region has 13 residues. V was shortened by 5 bases and J by 4 bases, with 10 bases between the two germline ends. CDR1 and CDR2 from the germline V gene are KGHDR and SFDVKD. CDR3 protein: CATSVGGTETQYF. CDR3 coding DNA: TGTGCCACCAGTGTGGGCGGGACAGAGACCCAGTACTTC.

The chain recombines TRBV4-1 with TRBJ2-7, with 12 bases lining up with TRBD1. Germline V gene lookup returns CDR1 MGHRA and CDR2 YSYEKL. Trimming cost V 4 bases and J 0 bases; bases outside gene matches: 7. The CDR3 extends over 17 amino acids. The CDR3 is CASSRRDRGPDSYEQYF. DNA for the CDR3: TGCGCCAGCAGCCGCCGGGACAGGGGGCCGGACTCCTACGAGCAGTACTTC.

This chain joins TRBV12-3 or TRBV12-4 and TRBJ2-3; TRBD2 matches 9 bases. The CDR3 contains 13 residues. The junction had 5 bases not matched to a gene; V was cut back by 6 bases and J by 7 bases. DNA of the CDR3: TGTGCCAGCAGAACTAGCGGGCCCTATACGCAGTATTTT. Residues: CASRTSGPYTQYF.

The chain is built from TRBV24-1 and TRBJ1-5; D is undetermined. The CDR3 covers 12 residues. V dropped 4 bases and J dropped 3 bases, with 3 bases sitting between them. CDR1 is KGHDR and CDR2 is SFDVKD in the germline V gene. CDR3 loop: CATSEVNQPQHF. In nucleotides, the CDR3 is TGTGCCACCAGTGAGGTCAATCAGCCCCAGCATTTT.

This sequence joins TRBV9 and TRBJ2-5; D might be TRBD1 or TRBD2, each matching 6 bases. V lost 0 bases and J lost 2, with 11 bases in between. CDR1 is SGDLS and CDR2 is YYNGEE in the germline V gene. The CDR3 runs 15 residues. The CDR3 DNA sequence: TGTGCCAGCAGCGTAGGGGGGGCGGAACAAGAGACCCAGTACTTC. Translation: CASSVGGAEQETQYF.

V is TRBV27 and J is TRBJ2-7; the match to TRBD2 covers 9 bases. CDR1 is MNHEY, CDR2 SMNVEV, per germline (reference sequence). With 0 bases clipped from V and 2 bases from J, the junction kept 5 bases outside the gene matches. The CDR3 is 16 amino acids. In nucleotides, the CDR3 is TGTGCCAGCAGTTTATCTCTGTCTAGCGGGGCCTACGAGCAGTACTTC. This codes for CASSLSLSSGAYEQYF.

The rearrangement links TRBV6-5 to TRBJ1-2, with 7 bases identical to TRBD1. Germline V gene lookup returns CDR1 MNHEY and CDR2 SVGAGI. The CDR3 spans 16 residues. The trim removed 4 bases at V and 4 bases at J, leaving 12 bases unmatched. CDR3 nucleotide sequence: TGTGCCAGCAGTTCCCACGCAGGACAGGACTTCTATGGCTACACCTTC. Translated: CASSSHAGQDFYGYTF.

The CDR3 sequence: CASSGLAGGSREQYF. The CDR3 DNA reads TGTGCCAGCAGTGGGTTAGCGGGAGGGAGTAGGGAGCAGTACTTC. This chain uses TRBV25-1 with TRBJ2-7; 11 bases line up with TRBD2. Germline V gene lookup returns CDR1 MGHDK and CDR2 SYGVNS. Trimming cost V 4 bases and J 7 bases; bases outside gene matches: 9. The CDR3 has 15 residues.

The CDR3 spells CASSLPGQGRYEQYF. CDR3 sequence (DNA): TGTGCCAGCTCCCTACCGGGACAGGGACGCTACGAGCAGTACTTC. The genes are TRBV6-5 and TRBJ2-7, with 9 bases matching TRBD1. Germline loops: CDR1 MNHEY, CDR2 SVGAGI. This CDR3 has 15 amino acids. Trimming at V came to 8 bases and at J to 3 bases, leaving 11 bases not matched to a gene.

The chain employs TRBV2 and TRBJ2-1; possibly TRBD1 for D (6 bases). From germline, CDR1 is SNHLY and CDR2 FYNNEI. CDR3 length: 14 amino acids. The ends were cut back, 4 bases at V and 9 bases at J, with 16 bases in the middle. The CDR3 nucleotides are TGTGCCAGCAGTGGGGGGCTAGTAGAGAGTGAGCAGTTCTTC. Translating it yields CASSGGLVESEQFF.

This chain joins TRBV19 and TRBJ1-1; D call uncertain. V was trimmed by 8 bases and J by 2 bases, leaving 15 bases between them. This CDR3 contains 14 residues. Germline V lookup: CDR1 LNHDA, CDR2 SQIVND (reference sequence). CDR3 nucleotides: TGTGCCAGTGTCCGTGGACCGTCAAACACTGAAGCTTTCTTT. Translating gives CASVRGPSNTEAFF.

The rearrangement uses TRBV5-1 and TRBJ2-7; 9 positions agree with TRBD2. Germline V lookup: CDR1 SGHRS, CDR2 YFSETQ. After removal of 0 bases from V and 0 bases from J, the junction contained 4 bases not matched to a gene. The CDR3 has 16 amino acids. CDR3 DNA: TGCGCCAGCAGCTTGGAAGCTAGCGGGACCTCCTACGAGCAGTACTTC. Protein product: CASSLEASGTSYEQYF.

The CDR3 here is CASSTNRGSEAFF. Written as DNA, the CDR3 is TGTGCCAGCAGCACTAACAGGGGCTCTGAAGCTTTCTTT. The rearrangement joins TRBV27 to TRBJ1-1, with 7 nucleotides matching TRBD1. Per the germline V gene, CDR1 is MNHEY and CDR2 is SMNVEV (reference sequence). The CDR3 spans 13 residues. Losses at the gene ends were 6 bases for V and 6 bases for J; bases not matched to a gene: 7.

The rearrangement links TRBV5-1 to TRBJ2-3; D call uncertain. The germline CDR1 and CDR2 sequences are SGHRS and YFSETQ. V was trimmed by 4 bases and J by 1 base, leaving 10 bases between them. This CDR3 region has 14 residues. The DNA for the CDR3 is TGCGCCAGCAGCCCCAATCGGGGCACAGATACGCAGTATTTT. Translated, it gives CASSPNRGTDTQYF.

The gene calls are TRBV10-2 and TRBJ2-3; D perhaps matches TRBD2 (5 bases). CDR1 and CDR2 (germline): WSHSY, SAAADI. This CDR3 comprises 12 residues. V shed 5 bases and J shed 4 bases, with 7 bases lying between them. The CDR3 nucleotides are TGCGCCAGCAGTCTAGCAGCAGATACGCAGTATTTT. Protein sequence: CASSLAADTQYF.

The V and J genes are TRBV24-1 and TRBJ2-5; TRBD2 might be the D (6 bases). Germline CDR1 and CDR2: KGHDR and SFDVKD. Trimming removed 9 bases from V and 7 bases from J, with 14 bases in between. The CDR3 contains 12 residues. The CDR3 nucleotides read TGTGCCACCGAGGGACTTCAGGGGACCCAGTACTTC. Protein: CATEGLQGTQYF.

This clone appeared once. This chain links TRBV28 with TRBJ2-7, with TRBD1 matching over 9 bases. The germline V gene has CDR1 MDHEN and CDR2 SYDVKM. With V trimmed by 4 bases and J by 5 bases, 9 bases remained unmatched. The CDR3 covers 15 residues. The CDR3 sequence is CASSSYGTGRNEQYF. The DNA for the CDR3 is TGTGCCAGCAGTTCATACGGGACAGGGAGGAACGAGCAGTACTTC.

V usage is TRBV7-3 and J usage is TRBJ2-2; D is undetermined. The CDR3 runs 15 residues. V lost 7 bases and J lost 1, with 13 bases in between. Looked up from germline, CDR1 is SGHTA and CDR2 is FQGTGA. CDR3 sequence (DNA): TGTGCCAGCACCGACACGTCGGGGAACACCGGGGAGCTGTTTTTT. Translated: CASTDTSGNTGELFF.